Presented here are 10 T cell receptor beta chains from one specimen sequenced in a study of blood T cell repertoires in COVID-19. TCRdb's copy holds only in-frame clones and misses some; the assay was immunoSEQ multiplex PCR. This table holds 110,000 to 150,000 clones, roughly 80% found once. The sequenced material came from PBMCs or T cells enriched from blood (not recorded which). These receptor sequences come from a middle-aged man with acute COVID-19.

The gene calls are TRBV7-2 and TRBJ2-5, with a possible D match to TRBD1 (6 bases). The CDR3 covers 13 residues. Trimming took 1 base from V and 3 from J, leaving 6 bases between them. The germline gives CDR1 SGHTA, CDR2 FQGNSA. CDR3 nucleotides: TGTGCCAGCAGCTTAGACAGGGAAGAGACCCAGTACTTC. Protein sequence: CASSLDREETQYF.

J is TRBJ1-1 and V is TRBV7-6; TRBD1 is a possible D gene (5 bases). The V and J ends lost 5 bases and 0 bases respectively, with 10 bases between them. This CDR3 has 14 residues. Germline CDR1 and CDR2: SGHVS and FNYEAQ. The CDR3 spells CASSQGALNTEAFF. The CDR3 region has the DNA TGTGCCAGCAGCCAAGGGGCTTTGAACACTGAAGCTTTCTTT.

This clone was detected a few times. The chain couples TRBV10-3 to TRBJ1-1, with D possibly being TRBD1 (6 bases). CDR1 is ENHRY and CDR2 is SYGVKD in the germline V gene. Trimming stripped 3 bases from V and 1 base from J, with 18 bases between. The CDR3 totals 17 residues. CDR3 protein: CAISDRWSGGPNTEAFF. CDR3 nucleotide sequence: TGTGCCATCAGTGACCGTTGGTCCGGGGGGCCGAACACTGAAGCTTTCTTT.

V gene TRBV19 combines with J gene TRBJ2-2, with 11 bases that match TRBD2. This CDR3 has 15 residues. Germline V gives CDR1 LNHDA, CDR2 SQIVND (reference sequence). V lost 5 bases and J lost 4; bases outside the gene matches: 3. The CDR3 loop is CASSLAGGSTGELFF. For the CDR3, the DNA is TGTGCCAGTAGTCTAGCGGGAGGATCCACCGGGGAGCTGTTTTTT.

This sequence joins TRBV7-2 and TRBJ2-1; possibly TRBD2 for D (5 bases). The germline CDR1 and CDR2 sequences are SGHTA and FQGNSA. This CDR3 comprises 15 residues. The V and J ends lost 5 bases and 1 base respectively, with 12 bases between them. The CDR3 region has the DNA TGTGCCAGCAGCCCTGCGGGTAAATCCTACAATGAGCAGTTCTTC. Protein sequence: CASSPAGKSYNEQFF.

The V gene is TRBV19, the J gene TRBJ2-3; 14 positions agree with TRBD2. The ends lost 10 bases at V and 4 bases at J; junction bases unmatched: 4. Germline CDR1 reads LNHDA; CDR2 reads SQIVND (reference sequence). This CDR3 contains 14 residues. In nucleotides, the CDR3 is TGTGCCACCTCGACTAGCGGGGGGGCAGATACGCAGTATTTT. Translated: CATSTSGGADTQYF.

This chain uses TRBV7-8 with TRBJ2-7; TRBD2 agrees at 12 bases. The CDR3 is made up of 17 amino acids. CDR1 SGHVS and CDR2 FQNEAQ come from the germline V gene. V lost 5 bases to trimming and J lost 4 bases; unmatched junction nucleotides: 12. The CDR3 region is CASSRRPSGRDTYEQYF. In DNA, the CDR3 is TGTGCCAGCAGCAGGCGGCCTAGCGGGAGGGATACGTACGAGCAGTACTTC. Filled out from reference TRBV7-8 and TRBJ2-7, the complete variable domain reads GAGVSQSPRYKVAKRGQDVALRCDPISGHVSLFWYQQALGQGPEFLTYFQNEAQLDKSGLPSDRFFAERPEGSVSTLKIQRTQQEDSAVYLCASSRRPSGRDTYEQYFGPGTRLTVT.

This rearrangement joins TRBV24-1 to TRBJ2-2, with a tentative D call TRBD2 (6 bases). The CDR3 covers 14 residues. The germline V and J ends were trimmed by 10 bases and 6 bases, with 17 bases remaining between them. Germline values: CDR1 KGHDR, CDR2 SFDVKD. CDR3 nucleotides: TGTGCCACGGGGAGCGGGCTTAGCGCCGGGGAGCTGTTTTTT. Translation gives CATGSGLSAGELFF.

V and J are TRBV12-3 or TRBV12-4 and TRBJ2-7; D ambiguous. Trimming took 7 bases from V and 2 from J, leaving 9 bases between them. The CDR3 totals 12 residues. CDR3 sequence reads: CASKGRTYEQYF. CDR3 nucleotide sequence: TGTGCCAGCAAAGGCAGGACCTACGAGCAGTACTTC.

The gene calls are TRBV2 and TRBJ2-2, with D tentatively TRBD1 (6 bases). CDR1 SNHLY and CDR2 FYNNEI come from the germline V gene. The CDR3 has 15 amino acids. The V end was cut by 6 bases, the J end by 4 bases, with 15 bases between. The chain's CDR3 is CASRLGAISTGELFF. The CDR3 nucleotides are TGTGCCAGCAGATTGGGGGCCATTTCCACCGGGGAGCTGTTTTTT.